This T cell receptor beta chain was captured in a study of cytomegalovirus exposure and HLA in healthy donors. At the level of the study: HLA-typed donors were the source of around 85 million unique TCRs held in an early data release.

Details on this clone: Its antigen is as yet unknown.

Whole-study results and caveats: For most subjects, TCR beta sequences were reported to predict HLA-A and HLA-B alleles with accuracy. According to an earlier analysis, most TCR beta V segments yielded productive rearrangements about 90% or about 30% of the time.

13 Jbeta primers and 60 Vbeta primers were used for the PCR. The assay was immunoSEQ multiplex PCR, and TCRdb's table has in-frame clones only and misses some. The sample has about 210,000 clones, nearly 80% seen once. The origin of this receptor is a male donor in good health and CMV-seronegative. The specimen sequenced was PBMCs.

The CDR3 DNA reads as TGTGCCAGCAGTCCCTTAGTCCGGGACAGGGGTGACTATGGCTACACCTTC. Its translation is CASSPLVRDRGDYGYTF. The V and J genes are TRBV25-1 and TRBJ1-2; 10 bases are a match to TRBD1. Germline V gene lookup returns CDR1 MGHDK and CDR2 SYGVNS. There are 17 residues in the CDR3. The ends lost 5 bases at V and 3 bases at J; junction bases unmatched: 12.